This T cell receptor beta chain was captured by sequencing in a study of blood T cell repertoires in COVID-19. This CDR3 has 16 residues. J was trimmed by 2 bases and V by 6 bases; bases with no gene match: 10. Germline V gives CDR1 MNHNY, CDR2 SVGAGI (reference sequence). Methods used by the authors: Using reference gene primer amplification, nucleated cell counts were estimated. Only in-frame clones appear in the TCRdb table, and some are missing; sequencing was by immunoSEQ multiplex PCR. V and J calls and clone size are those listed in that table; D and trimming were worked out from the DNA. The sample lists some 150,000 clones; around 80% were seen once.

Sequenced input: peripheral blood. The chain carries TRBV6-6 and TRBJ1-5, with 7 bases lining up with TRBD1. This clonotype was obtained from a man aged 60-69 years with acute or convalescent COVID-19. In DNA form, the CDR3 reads TGTGCCAGCAGATATAAAGCACAGGGGCGCAATCAGCCCCAGCATTTT. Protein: CASRYKAQGRNQPQHF.